These T cell receptor beta chains were read from a single sample in a study of T cell responses to AZD1222 COVID-19 vaccine. This table comes from immunoSEQ multiplex PCR, and its TCRdb copy is limited to in-frame clones, with some not included. The sample contains about 94,000 clones, 70% to 90% of which appear only once. Sequenced here: peripheral blood, sampled on day 0 of AZD1222 vaccination. The receptors were sampled from an adult in good health. The CDR3 runs from the conserved cysteine through the conserved F or W. D genes are given only for firm matches. Expanded clones get a size class; other rows say once, few or many, or leave the size out.

clone_size d_call cdr3_length j_call v_call cdr3_nt cdr3_aa
NA NA 12 TRBJ1-1 TRBV12-3/TRBV12-4 TGTGCCAGCAGCCCAGGACATCGTGGAGCTTTCTTT CASSPGHRGAFF
NA NA 18 TRBJ2-2 TRBV6-2/TRBV6-3 TGTGCCAGCAGTTACCCGAGGACGGGGAGGATAGGAACCGGGGAGCTGTTTTTT CASSYPRTGRIGTGELFF
NA NA 11 TRBJ1-3 TRBV19 TGTGCCAGTAAGAATGGAAACACCATATATTTT CASKNGNTIYF
NA NA 14 TRBJ1-3 TRBV2 TGTGCCAGCAGTGAATTGCTCTCTGGAAACACCATATATTTT CASSELLSGNTIYF
once NA 13 TRBJ2-7 TRBV28 TGTGCCTCGCTAAGTGGGGGGTCCTACGAGCAGTACTTC CASLSGGSYEQYF
NA TRBD1 17 TRBJ1-6 TRBV11-2 TGTGCCAGCAGCTTAGCCCCCGGGACAGGGTATAATTCACCCCTCCACTTT CASSLAPGTGYNSPLHF
once NA 14 TRBJ2-5 TRBV3-1/TRBV3-2 TGTGCCAGCAGCCAAGGAGACTGGGTAAAGACCCAGTACTTC CASSQGDWVKTQYF
once NA 11 TRBJ2-7 TRBV7-9 TGTGCCAGCAGCTCCAGCCACGAGCAGTACTTC CASSSSHEQYF
NA NA 15 TRBJ2-2 TRBV28 TGTGCCAGCAGGAGCCACAGGGTAATGGACGGGGAGCTGTTTTTT CASRSHRVMDGELFF
NA TRBD1 12 TRBJ1-2 TRBV7-9 TGTGCCAGCAGTGAGGGGGCGGGCGGCTACACCTTC CASSEGAGGYTF
NA TRBD1 17 TRBJ1-2 TRBV7-8 TGTGCCAGCAGCTTTGGGGAGGGGGCGAGTATCCGCTATGGCTACACCTTC CASSFGEGASIRYGYTF
few TRBD2 16 TRBJ2-3 TRBV27 TGTGCCAGCAGTTTACGGTTTAAGCGGGGTTCAGATACGCAGTATTTT CASSLRFKRGSDTQYF
NA NA 11 TRBJ2-2 TRBV20-1 TGCAGTGCTCCCAACACCGGGGAGCTGTTTTTT CSAPNTGELFF
NA NA 15 TRBJ1-4 TRBV24-1 TGTGCCACCAGTGACCTCCTTCGGACGGATGAAAAACTGTTTTTT CATSDLLRTDEKLFF
NA NA 16 TRBJ2-7 TRBV7-3 TGTGCCAGCAGCTTACAGGGGTCATCCCTCTCCTACGAGCAGTACTTC CASSLQGSSLSYEQYF
NA TRBD1 15 TRBJ1-5 TRBV5-4 TGTGCCAGCAGCTTGGGTGGGCAGGGGGATCAGCCCCAGCATTTT CASSLGGQGDQPQHF
NA TRBD1 16 TRBJ1-5 TRBV15 TGTGCCACCAGCAGGACAGGGGGCCCTTCCAATCAGCCCCAGCATTTT CATSRTGGPSNQPQHF
once NA 12 TRBJ1-2 TRBV9 TGTGCCAGCAGCGTAGTATCGGGGGGCTACACCTTC CASSVVSGGYTF
NA NA 11 TRBJ2-1 TRBV10-3 TGTGCCATCAGCCAGCTTAATGAGCAGTTCTTC CAISQLNEQFF
NA TRBD1 17 TRBJ2-2 TRBV15 TGTGCCACCAGCAGAATCACCGGGACAGGGGTCGCCGGGGAGCTGTTTTTT CATSRITGTGVAGELFF
NA NA 12 TRBJ1-1 TRBV7-9 TGTGCCAGCAGCTTAGATGGGGGGCTGGCTTTCTTT CASSLDGGLAFF
NA NA 14 TRBJ1-3 TRBV10-3 TGTGCCATCAGACCGGGGGACTCTGGAAACACCATATATTTT CAIRPGDSGNTIYF